A selection of T cell receptor beta chains follows, all from one sample in a study of CD8 T cells in ankylosing spondylitis. TCRdb re-called the 5' RACE reads with MiXCR, one entry per CDR3 protein. This sample has about 160,000 distinct CDR3 sequences, with about 18% found just once. Sequenced input: blood, either unsorted or a sorted T cell fraction (not recorded which). The receptors shown here come from a male donor with ankylosing spondylitis or in good health (not recorded which). Each CDR3 is given with its conserved first and last residue. The D gene is left open where the match is weak. The size field is filled for only some rows; it gives once, few, many or a size class.

V: TRBV9; D: TRBD2; size: many; J: TRBJ2-7; DNA: TGTGCCAGCAGCGCCCGGACTAGCGGCTTTGGGAAGCAGTACTTC; CDR3: CASSARTSGFGKQYF
V: TRBV11-2; D: TRBD1; size: many; J: TRBJ1-1; DNA: TGTGCCAGCAGGTCCAGGGACAGGAACACTGAAGCTTTCTTT; CDR3: CASRSRDRNTEAFF
V: TRBV7-2; D: -; size: -; J: TRBJ2-3; DNA: TGTGCCAGCAGCTTAGATGCGTCGACAGATACGCAGTATTTT; CDR3: CASSLDASTDTQYF
V: TRBV20-1; D: -; size: many; J: TRBJ2-5; DNA: TGCAGTGCTAGAAAACAGGGATACCAAGAGACCCAGTACTTC; CDR3: CSARKQGYQETQYF
V: TRBV20-1; D: -; size: many; J: TRBJ2-7; DNA: TGCAGTGCTAGGGCACCTATTCAAACCTACGAGCAGTACTTC; CDR3: CSARAPIQTYEQYF
V: TRBV5-1; D: -; size: many; J: TRBJ1-1; DNA: TGCGCCAGCAGCTTGGGTATAGAAACTGAAGCTTTCTTT; CDR3: CASSLGIETEAFF
V: TRBV11-1; D: TRBD1; size: -; J: TRBJ2-6; DNA: TGTGCCAGCAGCTTAACACAGGGGGGGGCCAACGTCCTGACTTTC; CDR3: CASSLTQGGANVLTF
V: TRBV11-2; D: TRBD2; size: -; J: TRBJ2-5; DNA: TGTGCCAGCAGCTTAGAGGGCTTGTTGGGGGGGCAAGAGACCCAGTACTTC; CDR3: CASSLEGLLGGQETQYF
V: TRBV29-1; D: TRBD1; size: -; J: TRBJ1-4; DNA: TGCAGCGTTGGCCGACAGGGTGAAAAACTGTTTTTT; CDR3: CSVGRQGEKLFF
V: TRBV2; D: -; size: -; J: TRBJ2-3; DNA: TGTGCCAGCAGTTCGAGAGTCACAGATACGCAGTATTTT; CDR3: CASSSRVTDTQYF
V: TRBV20-1; D: -; size: many; J: TRBJ2-7; DNA: TGCAGTGCTAGAGATCCCCTTTTTCCGGGACTCTCTAAGGAGCAGTACTTC; CDR3: CSARDPLFPGLSKEQYF
V: TRBV28; D: -; size: -; J: TRBJ2-1; DNA: TGTGCCAGCAGTCCCGCCGAGTTAAGCTCCTACAATGAGCAGTTCTTC; CDR3: CASSPAELSSYNEQFF
V: TRBV6-5; D: -; size: few; J: TRBJ1-5; DNA: TGTGCCAGCAGTTCCGGGGGGGGGTTCGGTCAGCCCCAGCATTTT; CDR3: CASSSGGGFGQPQHF
V: TRBV6-1; D: TRBD2; size: few; J: TRBJ2-1; DNA: TGTGCCAGCAGTCAAGCGGGGGGCTCCTACAATGAGCAGTTCTTC; CDR3: CASSQAGGSYNEQFF
V: TRBV10-3; D: TRBD2; size: many; J: TRBJ2-3; DNA: TGTGCCATTTCTAGCGGGAGGGCTTCAGATACGCAGTATTTT; CDR3: CAISSGRASDTQYF
V: TRBV15; D: -; size: many; J: TRBJ2-3; DNA: TGTGCCACCAGCAGGAGGGATTTCCGGGTAGATACGCAGTATTTT; CDR3: CATSRRDFRVDTQYF
V: TRBV24-1; D: TRBD1; size: many; J: TRBJ2-1; DNA: TGTGCCACGGGAAAGCCGGGACAGGGCGCCGTTGAGCAGTTCTTC; CDR3: CATGKPGQGAVEQFF
V: TRBV14; D: TRBD2; size: -; J: TRBJ2-2; DNA: TGTGCCAGCAGCCTGTGGGTGCGGGAGATCTCCGGGGAGCTGTTTTTT; CDR3: CASSLWVREISGELFF
V: TRBV5-1; D: TRBD2; size: many; J: TRBJ2-1; DNA: TGCGCCAGCAGCTTGGACCCGACTAGCAGATACAATGAGCAGTTCTTC; CDR3: CASSLDPTSRYNEQFF
V: TRBV10-3; D: TRBD2; size: many; J: TRBJ2-1; DNA: TGTGCCATCAGTGGGTCCCCGGGACTAGCGAACAATGAGCAGTTCTTC; CDR3: CAISGSPGLANNEQFF
V: TRBV29-1; D: TRBD2; size: few; J: TRBJ2-7; DNA: TGCAGCGTTGTACCTAGCGGGAGTCCCGAGCAGTACTTC; CDR3: CSVVPSGSPEQYF
V: TRBV29-1; D: TRBD2; size: many; J: TRBJ2-5; DNA: TGCAGCGTTGTACTAGCGGGTGCTCGGGAGACCCAGTACTTC; CDR3: CSVVLAGARETQYF
V: TRBV7-9; D: -; size: many; J: TRBJ1-4; DNA: TGTGCCAGCAGCTTAGGGGGGATTAATGAAAAACTGTTTTTT; CDR3: CASSLGGINEKLFF
V: TRBV19; D: -; size: -; J: TRBJ1-6; DNA: TGTGCCAGTGGGAACCCTGTCGTGGGACCCCTCCACTTT; CDR3: CASGNPVVGPLHF
V: TRBV9; D: TRBD2; size: -; J: TRBJ2-1; DNA: TGTGCCAGCAGCCCTAGCGGCAACTCCTACAATGAGCAGTTCTTC; CDR3: CASSPSGNSYNEQFF
V: TRBV28; D: -; size: -; J: TRBJ2-3; DNA: TGTGCCAGCAGTCCAAACACAGATACGCCGTATTTT; CDR3: CASSPNTDTPYF
V: TRBV24-1; D: -; size: many; J: TRBJ2-1; DNA: TGTGCCACCAGACTGAGCTCCTACAATGAGCAGTTCTTC; CDR3: CATRLSSYNEQFF
V: TRBV28; D: -; size: many; J: TRBJ2-3; DNA: TGTGCCAGCAGTTTTCCAGGGTACACAGATACGCAGTATTTT; CDR3: CASSFPGYTDTQYF
V: TRBV18; D: -; size: few; J: TRBJ2-7; DNA: TGTGCCAGCTCACCATCTGCCTTTAGAAGGCGGGGATCATACGAGCAGTACTTC; CDR3: CASSPSAFRRRGSYEQYF
V: TRBV5-1; D: -; size: many; J: TRBJ1-1; DNA: TGCGCCAGCAGCCCGGGGGGACAAACTGAAGCTTTCTTT; CDR3: CASSPGGQTEAFF
V: TRBV29-1; D: TRBD2; size: many; J: TRBJ2-7; DNA: TGCAGCGTATCTCTAGCGGGAGTCTACGAGCAGTACTTC; CDR3: CSVSLAGVYEQYF
V: TRBV12-3/TRBV12-4; D: -; size: many; J: TRBJ1-6; DNA: TGTGCCAGCAGTTTAGGGGATAACTTTTCACCCCTCCACTTT; CDR3: CASSLGDNFSPLHF
V: TRBV7-2; D: TRBD1; size: few; J: TRBJ1-5; DNA: TGTGCCAGCAGTCGGGACAGCTTAGATCAGCCCCAGCATTTT; CDR3: CASSRDSLDQPQHF
V: TRBV5-1; D: -; size: many; J: TRBJ1-5; DNA: TGCGCCAGCAGCATCCTCCCTGACATGCCCAATCAGCCCCAGCATTTT; CDR3: CASSILPDMPNQPQHF
V: TRBV20-1; D: -; size: many; J: TRBJ1-4; DNA: TGCAGTGCTAGAGAGGGGGTGGAGGTAGAAAAACTGTTTTTT; CDR3: CSAREGVEVEKLFF
V: TRBV28; D: -; size: many; J: TRBJ2-2; DNA: TGTGCCAGCCTTAGTGGAGGGAACACCGGGGAGCTGTTTTTT; CDR3: CASLSGGNTGELFF
V: TRBV5-5; D: -; size: many; J: TRBJ2-3; DNA: TGTGCCAGCAGCTTTAGGACAGATACGCAGTATTTT; CDR3: CASSFRTDTQYF
V: TRBV19; D: TRBD1; size: few; J: TRBJ2-7; DNA: TGTGCCAGTAGTATATCCCCACAGGGGAAGTACGAGCAGTACTTC; CDR3: CASSISPQGKYEQYF
V: TRBV20-1; D: -; size: -; J: TRBJ2-7; DNA: TGCAGTGCTACGGACGGGACGTACGAGCAGTACTTC; CDR3: CSATDGTYEQYF
V: TRBV5-1; D: TRBD2; size: few; J: TRBJ2-1; DNA: TGCGCCAGCAACACCATAGCGGGAGCTTACAATGAGCAGTTCTTC; CDR3: CASNTIAGAYNEQFF
V: TRBV7-2; D: TRBD2; size: many; J: TRBJ2-6; DNA: TGTGCCAGCAGCTCGAGACTAGCGGGGGCCAACGTCCTGACTTTC; CDR3: CASSSRLAGANVLTF